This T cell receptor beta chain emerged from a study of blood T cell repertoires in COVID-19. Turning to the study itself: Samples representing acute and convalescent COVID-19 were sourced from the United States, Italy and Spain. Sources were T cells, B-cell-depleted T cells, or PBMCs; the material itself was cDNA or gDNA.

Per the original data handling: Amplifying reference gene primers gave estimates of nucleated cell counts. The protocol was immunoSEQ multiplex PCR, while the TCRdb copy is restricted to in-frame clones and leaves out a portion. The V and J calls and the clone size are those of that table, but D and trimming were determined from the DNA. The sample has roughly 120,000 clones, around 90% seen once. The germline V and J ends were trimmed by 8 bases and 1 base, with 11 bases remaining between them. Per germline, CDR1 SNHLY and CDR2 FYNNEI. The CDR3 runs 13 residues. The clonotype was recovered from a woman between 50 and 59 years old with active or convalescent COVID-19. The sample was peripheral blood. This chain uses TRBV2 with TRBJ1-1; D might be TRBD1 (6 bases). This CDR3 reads CASGRGGNTEAFF. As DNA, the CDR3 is TGTGCCAGCGGACGAGGGGGGAACACTGAAGCTTTCTTT.